This T cell receptor (beta chain) was sequenced during a study of cytomegalovirus exposure and HLA in healthy donors. Findings and limits, study-wide: The study labeled fewer than 200 TCR beta chains cytomegalovirus-associated. Across donors, presence/absence analyses took sequencing depth to be roughly uniform. There was a cluster of highly shared sequence variants that was likely a sequencing artifact.

V trimming: 2 bases; J trimming: 1 base; junction bases outside the gene matches: 1. The CDR3 extends over 15 amino acids. Germline CDR1 is MRHNA and CDR2 is SNTAGT. Primers included in the PCR were 60 Vbeta and 13 Jbeta primers. The assay was immunoSEQ multiplex PCR, and TCRdb's table has in-frame clones only and misses some. The data contain 150,000 to 200,000 clones, roughly 83% of them singletons. A note on this clone: The antigen is undetermined.

The sequencing input was PBMCs. The rearrangement joins TRBV6-4 to TRBJ2-3, with 9 bases matching TRBD2. The receptor comes from a woman between 50 and 59 years old in good health and CMV-seronegative. For the CDR3, the DNA is TGTGCCAGCAGTGACAAGCGGGGGGGCACAGATACGCAGTATTTT. Its protein is CASSDKRGGTDTQYF.